Listed here are 6 T cell receptor beta chains from one sample, sequenced in a study of T-cell reconstitution after alpha-beta-depleted transplantation in children. Library preparation (for TCRbeta) was performed with unique molecular identifiers. A single record per CDR3 protein comes from TCRdb applying MiXCR to the PCR reads. The table has about 500,000 distinct CDR3 sequences, approximately 32% seen once; the top ten hold about 2.3%. The material was PBMCs from the stem cell graft donor, obtained from the stem cell graft. These receptors all come from a human donor who donated a stem cell graft to a child with aplastic anemia.

The V and J genes are TRBV11-2 and TRBJ2-3; D unclear. CDR3 length: 18 amino acids. Germline V lookup: CDR1 SGHAT, CDR2 FQNNGV. Trimming pared 1 base from V and 0 bases from J, leaving 17 bases between. The CDR3 sequence: CASSLALGGGASTDTQYF. The DNA of the CDR3 is TGTGCCAGCAGCTTAGCTCTCGGTGGCGGAGCGAGCACAGATACGCAGTATTTT. The full variable domain, completed using reference TRBV11-2 and TRBJ2-3, is EAGVAQSPRYKIIEKRQSVAFWCNPISGHATLYWYQQILGQGPKLLIQFQNNGVVDDSQLPKDRFSAERLKGVDSTLKIQPAKLEDSAVYLCASSLALGGGASTDTQYFGPGTRLTVL.

There are a few counts of this clonotype. The genes are TRBV5-1 and TRBJ1-2, with D possibly being TRBD1 (5 bases). From germline, CDR1 is SGHRS and CDR2 YFSETQ. V dropped 2 bases and J dropped 6 bases, with 8 bases sitting between them. The CDR3 spans 12 residues. CDR3 in amino acids: CASSFGGDGYTF. CDR3 DNA: TGCGCCAGCAGCTTTGGAGGGGATGGCTACACCTTC.

This rearrangement joins TRBV29-1 to TRBJ1-3; 8 positions match TRBD1. Germline assignment: CDR1 SQVTM and CDR2 ANQGSEA. CDR3 length: 12 residues. The V and J ends lost 3 bases and 14 bases, in that order; junction bases with no gene match: 9. The CDR3 reads CSVEVYGTGLYF. The CDR3 DNA reads as TGCAGCGTTGAGGTTTATGGGACAGGCCTATATTTT. The variable domain in full, completed from reference TRBV29-1 and TRBJ1-3, reads SAVISQKPSRDICQRGTSLTIQCQVDSQVTMMFWYRQQPGQSLTLIATANQGSEATYESGFVIDKFPISRPNLTFSTLTVSNMSPEDSSIYLCSVEVYGTGLYFGEGSWLTVV.

The chain is built from TRBV12-3 or TRBV12-4 and TRBJ2-5, with D unclear. V lost 8 bases and J 0 bases, leaving 7 bases between the germline ends. This CDR3 is 12 amino acids long. The CDR3 DNA is TGTGCCAGCCGCGGCTACCAAGAGACCCAGTACTTC. Translation: CASRGYQETQYF.

The chain uses TRBV7-9 and TRBJ2-5, with D perhaps TRBD1 or TRBD2 (5 bases each). This CDR3 spans 14 amino acids. Trimming stripped 8 bases from V and 4 bases from J, with 17 bases between. Germline V gene sequence: CDR1 SEHNR, CDR2 FQNEAQ (reference sequence). For the CDR3, the DNA is TGTGCCAGCGGGTACCCTTGGGACGGAGAGACCCAGTACTTC. This sequence encodes CASGYPWDGETQYF.

Here the CDR3 DNA reads TGTGCCAGCAGCTCCGGAGTGGAGTATTATGGCTACACCTTC. This encodes CASSSGVEYYGYTF. The chain is built from TRBV5-4 and TRBJ1-2, with D unresolved. With 3 bases removed from V and 5 bases from J, the gap between germline ends came to 14 bases. The CDR3 consists of 14 residues. Germline V gene data show CDR1 as SGHNT and CDR2 as YYREEE (reference sequence).